The next 26 T cell receptor beta chains were all read from a single sample in a study of identical twins. Each CDR3 protein is one row after TCRdb ran MiXCR on the 5' RACE reads. The table lists 300,000 or so distinct CDR3 sequences, just under 9.5% of them singletons. These data are also associated with another study on yellow fever vaccine responses in identical twins.

The sequenced material came from CD8+ T cells sorted from blood. The receptors come from a young woman in good health.

The gene calls are TRBV4-3 and TRBJ2-7; D perhaps matches TRBD1 (6 bases). The CDR3 is 15 amino acids. Germline loops: CDR1 LGHNA, CDR2 YSLEER. Trimming pared 0 bases from V and 1 base from J, leaving 10 bases between. CDR3: CASSQDQTGSYEQYF. CDR3 coding DNA: TGCGCCAGCAGCCAAGACCAAACAGGGTCCTACGAGCAGTACTTC.

This clonotype occurred many times. V and J are TRBV10-3 and TRBJ2-2; D gene unclear. V shed 3 bases and J shed 7 bases, with 3 bases lying between them. The CDR3 runs 11 residues. Germline CDR1 ENHRY, CDR2 SYGVKD. CDR3 residues: CAISDSGELFF. The CDR3 coding sequence is TGTGCCATCAGTGACAGCGGGGAGCTGTTTTTT.

CDR3 protein: CSVELRWSEQFF. The CDR3, as DNA: TGCAGCGTTGAATTACGATGGAGTGAGCAGTTCTTC. This chain joins TRBV29-1 and TRBJ2-1; D unresolved. Germline assignment: CDR1 SQVTM and CDR2 ANQGSEA. The CDR3 totals 12 residues. The V and J ends lost 2 bases and 9 bases respectively, with 11 bases between them.

The chain is built from TRBV20-1 and TRBJ2-4; D not resolved. The CDR3 is made up of 15 amino acids. V was cut by 2 bases and J by 7 bases, with 18 bases left in between. In germline, CDR1 is DFQATT, CDR2 SNEGSKA (reference sequence). The CDR3 region is CSARQRTESLNIQYF. The CDR3 DNA is TGCAGTGCTAGACAGAGAACCGAGAGCTTGAACATTCAGTACTTC.

This clonotype was seen at least ten times. The chain links TRBV4-3 to TRBJ2-7; unclear D gene. The CDR3 has 13 residues. V gave up 0 bases and J gave up 5 bases, with 8 bases separating them. The germline V gene encodes CDR1 LGHNA and CDR2 YSLEER. Here the CDR3 reads CASSQDPSHEQYF. In nucleotides, the CDR3 is TGCGCCAGCAGCCAAGATCCGTCGCACGAGCAGTACTTC.

The chain couples TRBV20-1 to TRBJ2-7, with a possible D match to TRBD2 (5 bases). Trimming took 2 bases from V and 3 from J, leaving 17 bases between them. This CDR3 contains 15 residues. Per the germline V gene, CDR1 is DFQATT and CDR2 is SNEGSKA (reference sequence). The CDR3: CSARLDSTILYEQYF. CDR3 in DNA: TGCAGTGCTAGACTGGACTCTACCATCCTCTACGAGCAGTACTTC.

This clonotype was seen only a few times. The J gene is TRBJ2-1, the V gene TRBV6-1; D not certain. The CDR3 has 15 amino acids. V was cut by 6 bases and J by 0 bases, with 12 bases left in between. The germline V gene has CDR1 MNHNS and CDR2 SASEGT. The CDR3 protein is CASRETGISYNEQFF. As DNA, the CDR3 is TGTGCCAGCAGGGAGACTGGAATCTCCTACAATGAGCAGTTCTTC.

This clonotype has at least ten counts. The chain carries TRBV4-3 and TRBJ2-7; D might be TRBD1 (5 bases). V was shortened by 6 bases and J by 4 bases, with 19 bases between the two germline ends. Germline V gene lookup returns CDR1 LGHNA and CDR2 YSLEER. The CDR3 runs 15 residues. The chain's CDR3 is CASREKPMQGYEQYF. CDR3 bases: TGCGCCAGCAGAGAAAAACCTATGCAGGGATACGAGCAGTACTTC.

The chain joins TRBV19 to TRBJ2-7; 9 bases are shared with TRBD1. The CDR3 runs to 14 residues. The V gene's germline CDR1 is LNHDA and CDR2 SQIVND (reference sequence). J was trimmed by 5 bases and V by 5 bases; bases with no gene match: 7. CDR3 sequence reads: CASSFSGTGNEQYF. The CDR3 bases are TGTGCCAGTAGTTTCTCCGGGACAGGGAACGAGCAGTACTTC.

This clonotype was counted many times. The gene calls are TRBV29-1 and TRBJ2-1; 9 nucleotides line up with TRBD2. Germline assignment: CDR1 SQVTM and CDR2 ANQGSEA. V gave up 3 bases and J gave up 5 bases; unmatched junction bases: 8. The length of the CDR3 is 15 residues. CDR3 nucleotides: TGCAGCGTTGACTTAGCGGGAGCGATACACAATGAGCAGTTCTTC. It yields the protein CSVDLAGAIHNEQFF.

This clonotype occurred once. A single base separates this from a much larger clone, so it may be a read error. The chain combines TRBV4-3 with TRBJ2-3; 7 nucleotides line up with TRBD1. This CDR3 has 16 residues. Germline values: CDR1 LGHNA, CDR2 YSLEER. The V segment lost 2 bases and the J segment 0 bases; nucleotides outside the gene matches: 5. The DNA of the CDR3 is TGCGCCAGCAGCCAAATCTGGACAGGAAGCACAGATACGCAGTATTTT. This sequence encodes CASSQIWTGSTDTQYF.

This clonotype showed up just a few times. The chain links TRBV6-1 to TRBJ2-3; 9 bases agree with TRBD2. CDR1 is MNHNS and CDR2 is SASEGT in the germline V gene. V was clipped by 7 bases and J by 4 bases; unmatched bases: 12. The CDR3 covers 16 residues. The CDR3 coding sequence is TGTGCCAGCACCCCCTGGCGCGGGGGGGCGTCAGATACGCAGTATTTT. Translation: CASTPWRGGASDTQYF.

This clonotype came up a few times. The rearrangement uses TRBV12-3 or TRBV12-4 and TRBJ2-7, with 9 bases aligning to TRBD1. With 6 bases clipped from V and 4 bases from J, the junction kept 10 bases outside the gene matches. There are 15 residues in the CDR3. CDR3 in amino acids: CASSAQGQGRYEQYF. The CDR3 DNA reads TGTGCCAGCAGCGCTCAAGGACAGGGGAGGTACGAGCAGTACTTC.

This clonotype was counted between two and nine times. The rearrangement links TRBV15 to TRBJ2-7, with 7 positions matching TRBD2. J lost 2 bases, V lost 1 base, and 2 bases had no gene match. Germline values: CDR1 LNHNV, CDR2 YYDKDF (reference sequence). The CDR3 contains 14 residues. In DNA form, the CDR3 reads TGTGCCACCAGCAGAGGCGGGAGCCCCTACGAGCAGTACTTC. It codes for CATSRGGSPYEQYF. The full variable domain, in which reference TRBV15 and TRBJ2-7 provide the parts outside the CDR3, is DAMVIQNPRYQVTQFGKPVTLSCSQTLNHNVMYWYQQKSSQAPKLLFHYYDKDFNNEADTPDNFQSRRPNTSFCFLDIRSPGLGDTAMYLCATSRGGSPYEQYFGPGTRLTVT.

V usage is TRBV4-2 and J usage is TRBJ1-1; D remains unclear. The V and J ends lost 1 base and 4 bases respectively, with 13 bases between them. There are 15 residues in the CDR3. CDR1 is LGHNA, CDR2 YNFKEQ, per germline. CDR3 sequence (DNA): TGTGCCAGCAGCCAAGCTAACTCTGAGGTCACTGAAGCTTTCTTT. Translating gives CASSQANSEVTEAFF.

This clonotype turned up a few times. The chain has TRBV6-2 or TRBV6-3 and TRBJ2-2; TRBD2 is a possible D gene (5 bases). V shed 2 bases and J shed 6 bases, with 16 bases lying between them. The germline gives CDR1 MNHEY, CDR2 SVGEGT. This CDR3 region has 16 residues. DNA of the CDR3: TGTGCCAGCAGTTACGTGGACGGGATAGGGCCCGGGGAGCTGTTTTTT. Translation gives CASSYVDGIGPGELFF.

This clonotype was detected ten times or more. This chain links TRBV6-1 with TRBJ2-5; D is ambiguous. The CDR3 runs to 14 residues. V shed 1 base and J shed 2 bases, with 8 bases lying between them. Germline assignment: CDR1 MNHNS and CDR2 SASEGT. CDR3 nucleotide sequence: TGTGCCAGCAGTGAAGTGGCACTACAAGAGACCCAGTACTTC. It codes for CASSEVALQETQYF.

This clonotype was counted only a few times. The V gene is TRBV6-2 or TRBV6-3, the J gene TRBJ1-5; tentatively, D is TRBD1 (6 bases). Trimming removed 2 bases at V and 4 bases at J, with 9 bases between. The CDR3 spans 14 residues. CDR1 is MNHEY, CDR2 SVGEGT, per germline. DNA for the CDR3: TGTGCCAGCAGTTACGCGGGGGCAAATCAGCCCCAGCATTTT. It codes for CASSYAGANQPQHF.

The chain employs TRBV7-2 and TRBJ2-1, with TRBD2 identical over 9 bases. J lost 3 bases, V lost 1 base, and 4 bases had no gene match. The CDR3 has 16 amino acids. CDR1 is SGHTA, CDR2 FQGNSA, per germline. CDR3 residues: CASSLGVAGVYNEQFF. CDR3 sequence (DNA): TGTGCCAGCAGCTTAGGCGTAGCGGGAGTCTACAATGAGCAGTTCTTC.

The chain couples TRBV7-9 to TRBJ2-7, with TRBD2 as a possible D gene (7 bases). Between the trimmed V and J ends, which lost 3 bases and 6 bases, there was a span of 18 bases. CDR3 length: 15 residues. Germline V gene data show CDR1 as SEHNR and CDR2 as FQNEAQ (reference sequence). CDR3 in DNA: TGTGCCAGCAGCTTGGGGAGGGACATAAGTGGCGAGCAGTACTTC. Its protein is CASSLGRDISGEQYF.

This clonotype came up a few times. J is TRBJ2-2 and V is TRBV7-2; 12 bases are shared with TRBD2. Germline CDR1 SGHTA, CDR2 FQGNSA. The CDR3 is 17 residues long. V was pared by 5 bases and J by 5 bases, with 9 bases of the junction left unmatched. The DNA for the CDR3 is TGTGCCAGCAGCCCCCTCCCTAGCGGGAGGGGGACCGGGGAGCTGTTTTTT. Translated, it gives CASSPLPSGRGTGELFF.

The chain couples TRBV6-5 to TRBJ2-7; 7 nucleotides agree with TRBD1. The V gene's germline CDR1 is MNHEY and CDR2 SVGAGI. This CDR3 region has 16 residues. With 5 bases clipped from V and 0 bases from J, the junction kept 10 bases outside the gene matches. The CDR3 sequence: CASSVLGQASSYEQYF. For the CDR3, the DNA is TGTGCCAGCAGTGTACTCGGACAGGCGAGCTCCTACGAGCAGTACTTC.

This clonotype was observed a handful of times. The V and J genes are TRBV24-1 and TRBJ2-2; 13 nucleotides match TRBD2. This CDR3 spans 17 amino acids. Germline assignment: CDR1 KGHDR and CDR2 SFDVKD. V gave up 4 bases and J gave up 5 bases; unmatched junction bases: 6. The CDR3 DNA sequence: TGTGCCACCAGTGACCGGACTAGCGGGAGTCGTACCGGGGAGCTGTTTTTT. Translated, it gives CATSDRTSGSRTGELFF.

The rearrangement uses TRBV4-3 and TRBJ2-7; the D call may be TRBD1 or TRBD2 (6 bases each). Trimming took 1 base from V and 0 from J, leaving 7 bases between them. CDR1 is LGHNA, CDR2 YSLEER, per germline. The CDR3 covers 14 residues. The CDR3 reads CASSQGGASYEQYF. In DNA form, the CDR3 reads TGCGCCAGCAGCCAAGGGGGGGCCTCCTACGAGCAGTACTTC.

This clonotype has more than one count but fewer than ten. The chain combines TRBV6-5 with TRBJ1-2; the match to TRBD1 covers 7 bases. With 4 bases clipped from V and 0 bases from J, the junction kept 14 bases outside the gene matches. The CDR3 contains 18 residues. From germline, CDR1 is MNHEY and CDR2 SVGAGI. The CDR3 DNA reads TGTGCCAGCAGTTTCTTGAGTGGGGACAGCTGGACTAACTATGGCTACACCTTC. Protein product: CASSFLSGDSWTNYGYTF.

This clonotype was counted between two and nine times. V is TRBV12-3 or TRBV12-4 and J is TRBJ2-7, with 8 bases aligning to TRBD2. CDR3 size: 16 residues. V lost 5 bases, J lost 0 bases, and 9 bases stayed unmatched. This CDR3 is CASSPLTGGSSYEQYF. CDR3 in DNA: TGTGCCAGCAGTCCCTTGACGGGAGGGAGCTCCTACGAGCAGTACTTC.